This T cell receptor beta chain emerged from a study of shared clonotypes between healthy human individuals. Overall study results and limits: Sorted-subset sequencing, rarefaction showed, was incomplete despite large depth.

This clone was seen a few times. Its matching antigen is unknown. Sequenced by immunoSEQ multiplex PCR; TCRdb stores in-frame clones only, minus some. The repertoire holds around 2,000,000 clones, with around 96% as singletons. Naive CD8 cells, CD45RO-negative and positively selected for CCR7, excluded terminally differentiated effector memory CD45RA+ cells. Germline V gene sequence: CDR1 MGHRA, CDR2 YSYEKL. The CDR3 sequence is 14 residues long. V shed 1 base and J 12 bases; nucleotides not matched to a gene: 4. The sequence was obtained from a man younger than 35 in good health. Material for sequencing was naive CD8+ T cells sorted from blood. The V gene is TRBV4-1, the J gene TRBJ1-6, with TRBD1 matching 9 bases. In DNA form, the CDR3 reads TGCGCCAGCAGCCAAGCGGGACAGGGAATACCCCTCCACTTT. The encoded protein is CASSQAGQGIPLHF.